These 27 T cell receptor beta chains came from one sample sequenced in a study of cytomegalovirus exposure and HLA in healthy donors. PCR primers comprised 60 Vbeta and 13 Jbeta primers. TCRdb keeps only in-frame clones here, not all; method: immunoSEQ multiplex PCR. This table has about 59,000 clones, less than 85% appearing once. The sample comprised PBMCs. These receptors all stem from a man aged 25 to 40 in good health and CMV-seropositive.

This sequence joins TRBV28 and TRBJ1-1; 12 bases match TRBD1. Germline V gene lookup returns CDR1 MDHEN and CDR2 SYDVKM. V was pared by 6 bases and J by 11 bases, with 10 bases of the junction left unmatched. This CDR3 region has 14 residues. The CDR3 sequence: CASSLAGTGGEAFF. In DNA, the CDR3 is TGTGCCAGCAGCCTAGCGGGGACAGGGGGCGAGGCTTTCTTT.

This rearrangement joins TRBV19 to TRBJ1-6; D call uncertain. The CDR3 extends over 13 amino acids. V was cut by 6 bases and J by 7 bases, with 10 bases left in between. Germline CDR1 LNHDA, CDR2 SQIVND (reference sequence). CDR3 sequence (DNA): TGTGCCAGTAGGTGGCAGGTGAATTCACCCCTCCACTTT. Residues: CASRWQVNSPLHF.

This clone has only a few counts. The gene calls are TRBV7-9 and TRBJ1-1; tentatively, D is TRBD1 (5 bases). V dropped 5 bases and J dropped 11 bases, with 18 bases sitting between them. Germline CDR1 and CDR2: SEHNR and FQNEAQ (reference sequence). This CDR3 region has 13 residues. The CDR3 here is CASSNPGRGEAFF. In DNA, the CDR3 is TGTGCCAGCAGCAACCCGGGACGCGGGGAGGCTTTCTTT.

The chain combines TRBV5-6 with TRBJ2-3; tentative D call: TRBD2 (5 bases). Germline V gene data show CDR1 as SGHDT and CDR2 as YYEEEE. The CDR3 has 15 residues. V lost 0 bases to trimming and J lost 1 base, with 9 bases between them. The CDR3, as DNA: TGTGCCAGCAGCTTGGATAGGACTGGCACAGATACGCAGTATTTT. Amino acids: CASSLDRTGTDTQYF.

The chain uses TRBV28 and TRBJ1-2; no definite D call. The V gene's germline CDR1 is MDHEN and CDR2 SYDVKM. The CDR3 is 16 residues long. The V gene lost 1 base and the J gene lost 0 bases, with 12 bases spanning the gap. The CDR3 DNA follows: TGTGCCAGCAGTTTATCGGGTCTGACTTCTAACTATGGCTACACCTTC. It codes for CASSLSGLTSNYGYTF.

The chain employs TRBV5-5 and TRBJ2-5, with TRBD1 matching 7 bases. CDR1 is SGHKS, CDR2 YYEKEE, per germline (reference sequence). This CDR3 contains 15 residues. J gave up 5 bases and V 0 bases, and 7 bases lay outside the gene matches. The CDR3 loop is CASSLGPGQSETQYF. CDR3 DNA sequence: TGTGCCAGCAGCTTGGGACCGGGACAGTCGGAGACCCAGTACTTC.

The chain joins TRBV4-3 to TRBJ2-7; TRBD1 is a possible D gene (5 bases). Per the germline V gene, CDR1 is LGHNA and CDR2 is YSLEER. The CDR3 is made up of 15 amino acids. Between the trimmed V and J ends, which lost 0 bases and 6 bases, there was a span of 15 bases. CDR3 nucleotide sequence: TGCGCCAGCAGCCAAGAAGGGGCAGGACCTGGCGAGCAGTACTTC. This codes for CASSQEGAGPGEQYF.

The genes are TRBV9 and TRBJ2-1, with TRBD2 matching over 9 bases. The length of the CDR3 is 15 residues. CDR1 is SGDLS and CDR2 is YYNGEE in the germline V gene. J lost 7 bases, V lost 6 bases, and 11 bases had no gene match. The CDR3 nucleotides are TGTGCCAGCACCCCCCTTGGCGGGGGGGCGAATGAGCAGTTCTTC. Amino acid sequence: CASTPLGGGANEQFF.

The DNA of the CDR3 is TGTGCCAGCAGCTTGGCGGCAGGTTCACGGGAAGCTTTCTTT. Translated: CASSLAAGSREAFF. The chain employs TRBV5-4 and TRBJ1-1, with unresolved D. Germline loops: CDR1 SGHNT, CDR2 YYREEE (reference sequence). This CDR3 has 14 residues. V was cut by 0 bases and J by 8 bases, with 14 bases left in between.

This clone was counted once. V is TRBV15 and J is TRBJ2-2; 7 nucleotides line up with TRBD2. Germline CDR1 is LNHNV and CDR2 is YYDKDF (reference sequence). J gave up 1 base and V 1 base, and 3 bases lay outside the gene matches. This CDR3 contains 16 residues. For the CDR3, the DNA is TGTGCCACCAGCAGAGGAAGCGGGGTGAACACCGGGGAGCTGTTTTTT. This codes for CATSRGSGVNTGELFF.

V usage is TRBV9 and J usage is TRBJ1-1; a possible D gene is TRBD1 (5 bases). V was pared by 1 base and J by 1 base, with 11 bases between. CDR1 SGDLS and CDR2 YYNGEE come from the germline V gene. This CDR3 region has 15 residues. CDR3 sequence reads: CASSVSAQGNTEAFF. CDR3 in DNA: TGTGCCAGCAGCGTATCGGCCCAGGGGAACACTGAAGCTTTCTTT.

This chain connects TRBV5-5 to TRBJ1-1, with D perhaps matching TRBD1 (6 bases). V was cut by 8 bases and J by 0 bases, with 20 bases left in between. The CDR3 is made up of 16 amino acids. Germline V CDR1 and CDR2: SGHKS, YYEKEE (reference sequence). CDR3 coding DNA: TGTGCCAGTACCGGGACACTTAATCCCGTGAACACTGAAGCTTTCTTT. Its protein product is CASTGTLNPVNTEAFF.

This clone is a singleton in its sample. The chain couples TRBV29-1 to TRBJ1-2; TRBD1 aligns across 8 bases. V lost 3 bases to trimming and J lost 6 bases; unmatched junction nucleotides: 6. Germline lookup yields CDR1 SQVTM and CDR2 ANQGSEA. The CDR3 length is 13 residues. DNA for the CDR3: TGCAGCGTTGACGGCAGGGGGCAAAATGGCTACACCTTC. Protein: CSVDGRGQNGYTF.

V usage is TRBV18 and J usage is TRBJ1-1; possible D gene TRBD1, 5 bases. This CDR3 region has 13 residues. The V end lost 3 bases, the J end lost 6 bases, and 11 bases lay between the germline ends. Germline-derived CDR1 and CDR2 are KGHSH and LQKENI. CDR3 in amino acids: CASSPFRDSEAFF. The CDR3 nucleotides read TGTGCCAGCTCACCTTTCAGGGATTCTGAAGCTTTCTTT.

The chain couples TRBV30 to TRBJ2-3, with TRBD1 identical over 7 bases. The CDR3 totals 13 residues. With V trimmed by 2 bases and J by 4 bases, 3 bases remained unmatched. Germline CDR1 is GTSNPN and CDR2 is SVGIG (reference sequence). The chain's CDR3 is CAWSNRGSDTQYF. The CDR3 DNA reads TGTGCCTGGAGTAACAGGGGCTCAGATACGCAGTATTTT. The full variable domain, in which reference TRBV30 and TRBJ2-3 provide the parts outside the CDR3, is SQTIHQWPATLVQPVGSPLSLECTVEGTSNPNLYWYRQAAGRGLQLLFYSVGIGQISSEVPQNLSASRPQDRQFILSSKKLLLSDSGFYLCAWSNRGSDTQYFGPGTRLTVL.

The chain combines TRBV5-4 with TRBJ1-4, with 7 bases aligning to TRBD1. The CDR3 covers 16 residues. Per germline, CDR1 SGHNT and CDR2 YYREEE (reference sequence). With V trimmed by 4 bases and J by 4 bases, 10 bases remained unmatched. The CDR3 spells CASSRAIHRGNEKLFF. Written as DNA, the CDR3 is TGTGCCAGCAGCCGCGCGATCCACAGGGGTAATGAAAAACTGTTTTTT. Combining the CDR3 with reference TRBV5-4 and TRBJ1-4 gives the whole variable domain ETGVTQSPTHLIKTRGQQVTLRCSSQSGHNTVSWYQQALGQGPQFIFQYYREEENGRGNFPPRFSGLQFPNYSSELNVNALELDDSALYLCASSRAIHRGNEKLFFGSGTQLSVL.

The genes are TRBV13 and TRBJ1-6; perhaps TRBD1 as D (6 bases). The V end lost 1 base, the J end lost 5 bases, and 9 bases lay between the germline ends. The CDR3 runs 15 residues. Germline V gene sequence: CDR1 PRHDT, CDR2 FYEKMQ (reference sequence). CDR3 sequence: CASSLAGQNNSPLHF. The CDR3 DNA follows: TGTGCCAGCAGCTTAGCCGGACAGAATAATTCACCCCTCCACTTT.

A few counts support this clone. The chain is built from TRBV6-5 and TRBJ1-5, with 8 bases matching TRBD1. CDR3 length equals 15 residues. Germline V gives CDR1 MNHEY, CDR2 SVGAGI. The ends lost 6 bases at V and 4 bases at J; junction bases unmatched: 8. CDR3 in DNA: TGTGCCAGCAGCCGCGGACAGGGTAGGAATCAGCCCCAGCATTTT. Translating it yields CASSRGQGRNQPQHF.

Written as DNA, the CDR3 is TGTGCCAGCAGTTACTCCCGGAGGGGGGGAAACGAGCAGTACTTC. This translates into CASSYSRRGGNEQYF. This sequence joins TRBV6-5 and TRBJ2-7; perhaps TRBD2 as D (7 bases). Germline V CDR1 and CDR2: MNHEY, SVGAGI. There are 15 residues in the CDR3. V dropped 0 bases and J dropped 5 bases, with 14 bases sitting between them.

This clone was detected only a few times. V is TRBV5-1 and J is TRBJ1-1; D not certain. Germline V lookup: CDR1 SGHRS, CDR2 YFSETQ. V lost 0 bases to trimming and J lost 0 bases, with 9 bases between them. The CDR3 is 15 amino acids. The CDR3 is CASSLAGAMNTEAFF. The CDR3 DNA is TGCGCCAGCAGCTTGGCGGGAGCTATGAACACTGAAGCTTTCTTT.

V gene TRBV5-4 combines with J gene TRBJ2-3; 9 positions match TRBD2. CDR3 length: 15 residues. With V trimmed by 2 bases and J by 7 bases, 8 bases remained unmatched. Germline values: CDR1 SGHNT, CDR2 YYREEE (reference sequence). CDR3 region: CASSFGGGAPYTQYF. For the CDR3, the DNA is TGTGCCAGCAGCTTTGGCGGGGGGGCGCCCTATACGCAGTATTTT.

This clone was seen a handful of times. This sequence joins TRBV27 and TRBJ1-1, with a weak D call TRBD1 (6 bases). The germline CDR1 and CDR2 sequences are MNHEY and SMNVEV (reference sequence). V lost 8 bases and J 3 bases, leaving 13 bases between the germline ends. The CDR3 is 13 amino acids. As DNA, the CDR3 is TGTGCCAGCCGTCGGCAGGGGTACACTGAAGCTTTCTTT. Translating gives CASRRQGYTEAFF.

The V call is TRBV5-5, the J call TRBJ1-2; TRBD1 is a possible D gene (6 bases). Trimming took 1 base from V and 3 from J, leaving 13 bases between them. This CDR3 is built from 15 residues. Germline V gene data show CDR1 as SGHKS and CDR2 as YYEKEE (reference sequence). The CDR3 DNA sequence: TGTGCCAGCAGCTTGAATGGGGGCCGGGACTATGGCTACACCTTC. Translating gives CASSLNGGRDYGYTF.

V and J are TRBV15 and TRBJ1-2, with 8 bases matching TRBD1. CDR1 and CDR2 from the germline V gene are LNHNV and YYDKDF (reference sequence). The CDR3 runs 13 residues. Trimming took 5 bases from V and 7 from J; bases not matched to a gene: 6. The CDR3 loop is CATSVRTGSGYTF. In nucleotides, the CDR3 is TGTGCCACCAGCGTTCGGACAGGGAGTGGCTACACCTTC.

The rearrangement links TRBV7-3 to TRBJ1-6; TRBD1 aligns across 7 bases. J lost 9 bases, V lost 5 bases, and 7 bases had no gene match. Germline-derived CDR1 and CDR2 are SGHTA and FQGTGA. The CDR3 consists of 14 residues. CDR3 protein: CASSEGAGGSPLHF. The CDR3 nucleotides are TGTGCCAGCAGCGAAGGGGCAGGGGGTTCACCCCTCCACTTT.

This rearrangement joins TRBV18 to TRBJ2-7; 9 bases are a match to TRBD1. The CDR3 has 14 residues. Trimming at V came to 3 bases and at J to 3 bases, leaving 3 bases not matched to a gene. Germline CDR1 KGHSH, CDR2 LQKENI. The CDR3 DNA follows: TGTGCCAGCTCACCCCGGACAGGGGACTACGAGCAGTACTTC. Its protein product is CASSPRTGDYEQYF.

The genes are TRBV9 and TRBJ2-7; a possible D gene is TRBD1 (5 bases). CDR3 length equals 14 residues. The V end lost 0 bases, the J end lost 2 bases, and 9 bases lay between the germline ends. CDR1 and CDR2 from the germline V gene are SGDLS and YYNGEE. CDR3 nucleotides: TGTGCCAGCAGCGTAGCTCGACAGCCCTACGAGCAGTACTTC. This gives the protein CASSVARQPYEQYF.